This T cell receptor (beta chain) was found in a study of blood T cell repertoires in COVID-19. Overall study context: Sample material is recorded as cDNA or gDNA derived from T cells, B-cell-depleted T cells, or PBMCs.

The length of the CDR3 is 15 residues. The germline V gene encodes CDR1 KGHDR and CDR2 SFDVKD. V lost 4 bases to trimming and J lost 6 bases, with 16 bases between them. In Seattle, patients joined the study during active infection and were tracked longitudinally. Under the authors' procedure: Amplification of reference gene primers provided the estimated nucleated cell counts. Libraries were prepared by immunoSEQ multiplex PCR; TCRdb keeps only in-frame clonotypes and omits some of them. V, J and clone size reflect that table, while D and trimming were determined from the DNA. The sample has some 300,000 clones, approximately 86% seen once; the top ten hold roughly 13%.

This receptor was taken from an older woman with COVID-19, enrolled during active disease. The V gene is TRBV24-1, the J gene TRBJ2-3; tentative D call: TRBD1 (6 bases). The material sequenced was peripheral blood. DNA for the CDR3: TGTGCCACCAGTGACCCCAGGACAGCCCAGGATACGCAGTATTTT. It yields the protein CATSDPRTAQDTQYF.